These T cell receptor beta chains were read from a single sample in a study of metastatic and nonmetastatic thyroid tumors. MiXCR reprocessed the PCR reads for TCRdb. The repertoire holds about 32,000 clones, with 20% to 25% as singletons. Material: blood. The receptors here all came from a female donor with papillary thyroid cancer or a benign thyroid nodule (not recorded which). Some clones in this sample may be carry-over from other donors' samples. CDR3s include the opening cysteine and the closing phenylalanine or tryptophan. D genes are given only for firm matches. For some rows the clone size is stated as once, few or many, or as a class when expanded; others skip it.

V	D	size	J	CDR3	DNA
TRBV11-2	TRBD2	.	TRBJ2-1	CASRQTGTSSYNEQCF	TGTGCCAGCAGACAAACCGGGACTAGCAGTTACAATGAGCAGTGCTTC
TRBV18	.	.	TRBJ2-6	CASSQGSSGANVLTF	TGTGCCAGCTCACAGGGTTCCTCTGGGGCCAACGTCCTGACTTTC
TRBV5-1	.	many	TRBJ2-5	CASSLSGNQETQYF	TGCGCCAGCAGCTTGTCGGGAAACCAAGAGACCCAGTACTTC
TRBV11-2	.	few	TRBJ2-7	CASMHTEPYAQYF	TGTGCCAGCATGCACACTGAACCCTACGCGCAGTACTTC
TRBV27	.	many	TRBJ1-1	CASSSGQLNTEAFF	TGTGCCAGCAGTTCTGGACAGTTGAACACTGAAGCTTTCTTT
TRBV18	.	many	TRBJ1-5	CASSLGGGQPQHF	TGTGCCAGCTCCCTTGGGGGGGGCCAGCCCCAGCATTTT
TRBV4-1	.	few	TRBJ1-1	CASRPRTGQNTEAFF	TGCGCCAGCAGGCCTCGAACAGGACAGAACACTGAAGCTTTCTTT
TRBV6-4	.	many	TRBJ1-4	CATRDSDEKLFF	TGTGCCACCAGGGATTCGGATGAAAAACTGTTTTTT
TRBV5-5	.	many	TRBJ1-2	CASSYRGEDGYTF	TGTGCCAGCAGCTACCGGGGGGAAGATGGCTACACCTTC
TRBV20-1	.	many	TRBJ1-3	CSATSTRVGNTIYF	TGCAGTGCTACGTCAACAAGGGTAGGAAACACCATATATTTT
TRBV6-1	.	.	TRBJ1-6	CASSGDGGNNSPLHF	TGTGCCAGCAGTGGGGACGGGGGGAATAATTCACCCCTCCACTTT
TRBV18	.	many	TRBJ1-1	CASSPGGAAEAFF	TGTGCCAGCTCACCGGGTGGGGCGGCTGAAGCTTTCTTT
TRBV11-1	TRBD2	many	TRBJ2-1	CASSLVLGEGMSYNEQFF	TGTGCCAGCAGCTTAGTGCTGGGGGAGGGAATGAGTTACAATGAGCAGTTCTTC
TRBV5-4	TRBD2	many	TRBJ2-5	CASSLGGLAGGGRETQYF	TGTGCCAGCAGCTTGGGGGGACTAGCGGGAGGGGGTCGCGAGACCCAGTACTTC
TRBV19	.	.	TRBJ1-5	CASSGASGVNQPQHF	TGTGCCAGTAGTGGGGCCTCAGGTGTTAATCAGCCCCAGCATTTT
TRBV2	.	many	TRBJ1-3	CASRAGVVTGNTIYF	TGTGCCAGCAGGGCAGGGGTGGTGACTGGAAACACCATATATTTT
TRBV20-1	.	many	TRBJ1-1	CSAGRVTEAFF	TGCAGTGCCGGCAGGGTTACTGAAGCTTTCTTT
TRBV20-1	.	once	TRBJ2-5	CSASFQGQYTQYF	TGCAGTGCTAGTTTTCAGGGGCAATATACCCAGTACTTC
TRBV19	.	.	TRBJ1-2	CARQDAPTHNYGYTF	TGTGCCAGACAGGACGCGCCGACCCATAACTATGGCTACACCTTC
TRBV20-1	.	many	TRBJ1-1	CSALSGGSDTEAFF	TGCAGTGCTTTGTCTGGGGGTTCGGACACTGAAGCTTTCTTT
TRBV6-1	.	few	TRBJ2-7	CASSRDMNSYEQYF	TGTGCCAGCAGCCGAGACATGAACTCCTACGAGCAGTACTTC
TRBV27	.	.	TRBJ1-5	CASSWGRVQPQHF	TGTGCCAGCAGCTGGGGCAGGGTACAGCCCCAGCATTTT
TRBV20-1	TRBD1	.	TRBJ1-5	CSARWGTGYNQPQHF	TGCAGTGCTAGATGGGGGACAGGGTACAATCAGCCCCAGCATTTT
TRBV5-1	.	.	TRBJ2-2	CASSPNTGELFF	TGCGCCAGCAGCCCAAACACCGGGGAGCTGTTCTTT
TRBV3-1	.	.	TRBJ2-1	CASSQVYWEQFF	TGTGCCAGCAGCCAAGTTTATTGGGAGCAGTTCTTC
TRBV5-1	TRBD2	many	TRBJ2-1	CASSYLAGALNEQFF	TGCGCCAGCAGCTATCTAGCGGGAGCTTTGAATGAGCAGTTCTTC
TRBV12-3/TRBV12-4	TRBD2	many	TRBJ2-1	CASSPGGQAGPEQFF	TGTGCCAGCAGCCCGGGGGGGCAGGCGGGACCTGAGCAGTTCTTC
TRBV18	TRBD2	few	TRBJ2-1	CASSPVQLAGGPNEQFF	TGTGCCAGCTCACCGGTCCAACTAGCGGGAGGGCCTAATGAGCAGTTCTTC
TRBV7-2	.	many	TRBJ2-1	CASSPREASYNEQFF	TGTGCCAGCAGCCCCAGGGAGGCCTCCTACAATGAGCAGTTCTTC
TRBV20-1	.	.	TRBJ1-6	CSATNVSYNSPLHF	TGCAGTGCGACGAACGTCTCCTATAATTCACCCCTCCACTTT
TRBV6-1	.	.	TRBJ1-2	CASRRGNYGYTF	TGTGCCAGCAGACGGGGGAACTATGGGTACACCTTC
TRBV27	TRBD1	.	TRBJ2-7	CASSFSKTGKVVYEQYF	TGTGCCAGCAGTTTCTCCAAGACAGGGAAAGTAGTTTACGAGCAGTACTTC
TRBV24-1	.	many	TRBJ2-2	CATSDTRRPTGELFF	TGTGCCACCAGTGACACCCGCCGGCCGACCGGGGAGCTGTTTTTT
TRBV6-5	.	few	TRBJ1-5	CASSSKGLSNQPQRF	TGTGCCAGCAGTTCGAAGGGGTTGAGCAATCAGCCCCAGCGTTTT
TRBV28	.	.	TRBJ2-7	CASSFVRETPIGPEQYF	TGTGCCAGCAGTTTTGTCAGGGAAACTCCTATTGGCCCCGAGCAGTACTTC
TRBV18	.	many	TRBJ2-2	CASSLEAGTNTGELFF	TGTGCCAGCTCACTCGAGGCCGGTACGAACACCGGGGAGCTGTTTTTT
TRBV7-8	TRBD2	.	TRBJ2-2	CASSLAPSGATGELFF	TGTGCCAGCAGCTTAGCGCCTAGCGGGGCGACCGGGGAGCTGTTTTTT
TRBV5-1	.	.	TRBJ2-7	CASSPQPPGYEQYF	TGCGCCAGCAGCCCACAGCCCCCTGGCTACGAGCAGTACTTC
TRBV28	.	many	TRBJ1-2	CASSFHSDGYTF	TGTGCCAGCAGTTTCCACTCTGACGGCTACACCTTC
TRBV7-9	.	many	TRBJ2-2	CASTSFSGTFGELFF	TGTGCCAGCACCTCGTTTAGCGGTACTTTCGGGGAGCTGTTTTTT
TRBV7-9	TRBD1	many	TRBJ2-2	CASSLQTGAAGELFF	TGTGCCAGCAGCTTACAAACAGGGGCTGCCGGGGAGCTGTTTTTT
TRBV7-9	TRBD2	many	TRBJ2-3	CASSRTSGTTDTQYF	TGTGCCAGCAGCCGGACTAGCGGTACCACAGATACGCAGTATTTT
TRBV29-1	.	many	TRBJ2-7	CSVAGAGEQYF	TGCAGCGTTGCGGGGGCTGGCGAGCAGTACTTC
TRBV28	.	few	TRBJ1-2	CASSSGTNYGYTF	TGTGCCAGCAGTTCCGGGACAAACTATGGCTACACCTTC
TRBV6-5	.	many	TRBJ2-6	CASSSFRRHSGANVLTF	TGTGCCAGCAGCTCGTTCCGGAGACACTCTGGGGCCAACGTCCTGACTTTC
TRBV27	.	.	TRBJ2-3	CDRSWGQIVSYPDTQYF	TGTGACCGCAGCTGGGGGCAGATTGTGTCCTACCCCGATACGCAATATTTT
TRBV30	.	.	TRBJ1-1	CAWSVGGGMNTEAFF	TGTGCCTGGAGTGTAGGTGGGGGTATGAACACTGAAGCTTTCTTT
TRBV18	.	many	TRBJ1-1	CASSQPVGTLNTEAFF	TGTGCCAGCTCACAGCCGGTTGGCACACTGAACACTGAAGCTTTCTTT
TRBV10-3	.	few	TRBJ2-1	CDTGRTDNEQFF	TGTGACACAGGACGGACAGACAATGAGCAGTTCTTC
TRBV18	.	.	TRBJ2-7	CASSPYTDLNYEQYF	TGTGCCAGCTCACCGTACACTGACCTCAACTACGAGCAGTACTTC
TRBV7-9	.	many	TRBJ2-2	CASSLVQGNTGELFF	TGTGCCAGCAGCTTAGTCCAGGGGAACACCGGGGAGCTGTTTTTT
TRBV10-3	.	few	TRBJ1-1	CAIIDFQLEAFF	TGTGCCATCATTGATTTTCAGCTTGAAGCTTTCTTT
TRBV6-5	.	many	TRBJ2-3	CASSYNPSGTDTQYF	TGTGCCAGCAGTTACAACCCCTCGGGCACAGATACGCAGTATTTT